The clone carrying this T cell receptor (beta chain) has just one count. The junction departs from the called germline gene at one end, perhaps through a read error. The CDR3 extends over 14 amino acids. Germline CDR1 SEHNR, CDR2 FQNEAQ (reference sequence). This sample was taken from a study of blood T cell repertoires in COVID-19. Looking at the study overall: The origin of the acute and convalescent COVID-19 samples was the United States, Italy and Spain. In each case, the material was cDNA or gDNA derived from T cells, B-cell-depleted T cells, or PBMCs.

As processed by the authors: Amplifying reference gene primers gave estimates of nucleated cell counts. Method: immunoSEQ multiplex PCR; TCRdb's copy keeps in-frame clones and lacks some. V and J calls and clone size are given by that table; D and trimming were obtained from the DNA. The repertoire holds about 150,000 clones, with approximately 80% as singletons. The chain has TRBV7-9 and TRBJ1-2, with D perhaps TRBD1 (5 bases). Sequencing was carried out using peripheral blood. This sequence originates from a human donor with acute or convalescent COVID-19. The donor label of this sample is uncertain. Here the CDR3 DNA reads TGTGCCAGCAGCTCATATCGACAGTCGAGAGGTACGGGCTTC. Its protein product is CASSSYRQSRGTGF. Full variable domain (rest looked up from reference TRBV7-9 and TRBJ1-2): DTGVSQNPRHKITKRGQNVTFRCDPISEHNRLYWYRQTLGQGPEFLTYFQNEAQLEKSRLLSDRFSAERPKGSFSTLEIQRTEQGDSAMYLCASSSYRQSRGTGFGSGTRLTVV.